Included here is one T cell receptor (beta chain) sequence, with context. Only a few counts were recorded for this clone. The antigen it recognizes is unknown. No much larger clone is present one base from it, and per-base qualities are unavailable. Receptor amplification or capture employed the immunoSEQ multiplex PCR assay. To provide template for TCR sequencing, every sample had RNA extracted and reverse transcribed into cDNA. First-strand cDNA was synthesized using SuperScript III with a 2:1 mix of oligo-dT and random hexamers. A synthetic immune receptor repertoire was used to assess amplification bias, and residual bias was removed computationally. Per the authors' processing: Raw reads were preprocessed to remove errors, and CDR3 was defined according to IMGT conventions as the region from the conserved cysteine to phenylalanine. Clonality was computed as 1 minus the Shannon entropy, with the entropy normalized by log2 of the number of productive unique TCRs. Whether scalp clones were CD4 or CD8 was inferred by matching scalp TCRbeta sequences against CD4 and CD8 repertoires sorted from blood. TCRdb obtained this table from immuneACCESS and retained in-frame rearrangements with V and J assigned. These tables miss some clones; where compared with another copy, unresolved V genes account for less than half of the shortfall, and the remainder is unexplained. Clone size and V and J calls were adopted from that table, with D and trimming inferred from the DNA. The sample records about 200,000 clones, around two fifths of which are singletons. Just under 0.5% of the sample is in the top ten clones.

The CDR3 covers 15 residues, taking in both the cysteine and the phenylalanine. Of the read, only the CDR3 DNA is kept; its 45 bases are in frame from base 1. CDR1 SGHRS and CDR2 YFSETQ are derived from the germline V gene. Trimming leaves V shorter by 4 bases and J shorter by 4 bases, with the junction holding 6 bases beyond the gene matches. This entry belongs to a study of CD8+ T cells in alopecia areata (dated 2018 in TCRdb). For the study in its entirety: The treated patients took part in an open-label pilot trial in which moderate-to-severe alopecia areata was treated with oral tofacitinib at 5 to 10 mg twice daily. Patients received tofacitinib for 6 to 18 months and were then followed off drug for 6 months to check for delayed response and recurrence. The SALT score, which quantifies the percentage of affected scalp surface area, was used to measure disease severity in treated patients. To study T cell clonal expansion in alopecia areata, the researchers applied high-throughput TCRbeta sequencing to both the C3H/HeJ mouse model and human patients. Scalp tissue and sorted CD4+ and CD8+ peripheral blood T cells from patchy and totalis/universalis alopecia areata patients and from healthy controls were covered by human TCRbeta sequencing. Biopsies were taken from tofacitinib-treated patients at baseline and again at 4 and 24 weeks into treatment, and several of those patients also had a later scalp biopsy. Scalp clonality was compared among normal scalp (n=4), patchy alopecia areata scalp (n=8), and alopecia totalis/universalis scalp (n=8). RNA was obtained with the PAXgene miRNA kit for fixed scalp, the miRNeasy kit for PBMCs, and the RNeasy kit for mouse skin. immunoSEQ multiplex PCR using 35 Vbeta forward primers and 13 Jbeta reverse primers was used to amplify TCRbeta CDR3 regions. Summary of the overall study and its limitations: Unlike mouse skin, which is dominated by gammadelta T cells, normal human skin has resident alphabeta T cells that are also sequenced, and this complicates analysis of the scalp TCR repertoire. Compared with mice, TCR sequences shared between patients were less clear, possibly partly because of HLA diversity across the patient population. Tofacitinib significantly decreased scalp clonality and the number of expanded CD8+ clones among the top 100 scalp clones. Because the treated cohort was small and had just a single nonresponder, larger studies are needed to establish links between baseline CD8+ expansion and response. During tofacitinib treatment, many expanded lesional clones remained in scalp and blood, and this persistence may partly explain relapse after treatment is stopped. Compared with normal scalp, lesional scalp had higher clonality and more expanded CD8+ clones, particularly in alopecia totalis/universalis, a pattern that suggests antigenic drive.

This specimen's treatment or condition label, interpreted: oral pan-JAK inhibitor, 5-10 mg twice daily. Lesional scalp punch biopsies and peripheral blood were obtained from alopecia areata patients. PBMCs were isolated by density centrifugation and stained for CD3, CD4 and CD8, after which CD4+ and CD8+ T cells were sorted on a FACSAria. The origin of this receptor is a human donor with alopecia areata. The chain is assembled from TRBV5-1 and TRBJ2-2, with 8 bases matching TRBD2. This specimen was CD4+ T cells sorted from blood, taken around week 30, from a patient treated with tofacitinib. The nucleotide sequence is given as TGCGCCAGCAGCCTGCGGGAGGTTGGCACCGGGGAGCTGTTTTTT. This is translated as CASSLREVGTGELFF.